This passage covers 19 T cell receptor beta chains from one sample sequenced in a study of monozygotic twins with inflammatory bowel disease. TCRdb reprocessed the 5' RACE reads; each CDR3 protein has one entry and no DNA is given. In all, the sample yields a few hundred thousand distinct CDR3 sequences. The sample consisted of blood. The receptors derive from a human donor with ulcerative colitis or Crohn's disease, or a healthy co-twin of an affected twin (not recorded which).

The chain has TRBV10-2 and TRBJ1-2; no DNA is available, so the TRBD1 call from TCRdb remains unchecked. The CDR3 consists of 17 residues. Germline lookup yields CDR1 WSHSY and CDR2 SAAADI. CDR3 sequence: CASSEIPPRQGDYGYTF.

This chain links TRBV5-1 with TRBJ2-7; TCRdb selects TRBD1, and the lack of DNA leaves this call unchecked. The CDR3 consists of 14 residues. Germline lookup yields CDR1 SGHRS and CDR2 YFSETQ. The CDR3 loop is CASQRQGQGFEQYF.

The CDR3 sequence: CASNPDRVSYEQYF. The gene calls are TRBV6-2 or TRBV6-3 and TRBJ2-7; the TCRdb call, TRBD1, lacks DNA for checking. The CDR3 extends over 14 amino acids. The germline V gene encodes CDR1 MNHEY and CDR2 SVGEGT.

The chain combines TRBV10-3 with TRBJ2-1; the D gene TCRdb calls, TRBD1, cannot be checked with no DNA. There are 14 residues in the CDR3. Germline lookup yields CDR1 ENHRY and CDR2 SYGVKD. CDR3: CAISDNRDLSEQFF.

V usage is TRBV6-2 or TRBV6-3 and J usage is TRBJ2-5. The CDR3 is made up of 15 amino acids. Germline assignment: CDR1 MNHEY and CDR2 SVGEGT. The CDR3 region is CASSYSNPNTETQYF.

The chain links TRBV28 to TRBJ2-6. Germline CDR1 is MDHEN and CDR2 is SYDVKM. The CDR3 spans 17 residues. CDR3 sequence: CASSSGPAEYGANVLTF. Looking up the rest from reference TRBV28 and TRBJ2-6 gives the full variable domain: DVKVTQSSRYLVKRTGEKVFLECVQDMDHENMFWYRQDPGLGLRLIYFSYDVKMKEKGDIPEGYSVSREKKERFSLILESASTNQTSMYLCASSSGPAEYGANVLTFGAGSRLTVL.

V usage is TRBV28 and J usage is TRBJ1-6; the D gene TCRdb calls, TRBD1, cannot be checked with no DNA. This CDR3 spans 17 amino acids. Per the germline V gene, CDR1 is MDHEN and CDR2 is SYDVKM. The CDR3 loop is CASSSLRAGFLNSPLHF.

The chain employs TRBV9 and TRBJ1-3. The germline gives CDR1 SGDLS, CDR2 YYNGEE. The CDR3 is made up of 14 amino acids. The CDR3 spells CASSPLFPGNTIYF.

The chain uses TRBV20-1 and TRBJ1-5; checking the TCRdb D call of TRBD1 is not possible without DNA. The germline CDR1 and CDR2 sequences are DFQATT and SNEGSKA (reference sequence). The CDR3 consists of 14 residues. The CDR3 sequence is CSARQTGSGQPQHF.

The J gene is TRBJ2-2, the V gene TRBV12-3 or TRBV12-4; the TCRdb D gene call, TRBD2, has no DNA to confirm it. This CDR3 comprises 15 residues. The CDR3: CASSLSWRDTGELFF.

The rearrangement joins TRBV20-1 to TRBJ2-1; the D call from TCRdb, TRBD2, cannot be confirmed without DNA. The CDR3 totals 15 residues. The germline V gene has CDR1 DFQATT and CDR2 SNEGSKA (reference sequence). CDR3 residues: CSASKAGVRFNEQFF.

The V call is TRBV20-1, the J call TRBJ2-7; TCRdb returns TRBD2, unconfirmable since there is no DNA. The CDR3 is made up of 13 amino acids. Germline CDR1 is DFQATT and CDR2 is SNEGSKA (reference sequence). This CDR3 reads CSAQSGGVGEQYF.

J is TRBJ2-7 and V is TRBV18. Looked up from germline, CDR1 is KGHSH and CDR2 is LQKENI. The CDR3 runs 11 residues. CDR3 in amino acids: CASSLEEEQYF.

The chain's CDR3 is CSARATSGGYYNEQFF. The V gene is TRBV20-1, the J gene TRBJ2-1; TCRdb's D call of TRBD2 is untestable without DNA. From germline, CDR1 is DFQATT and CDR2 SNEGSKA (reference sequence). The length of the CDR3 is 16 residues.

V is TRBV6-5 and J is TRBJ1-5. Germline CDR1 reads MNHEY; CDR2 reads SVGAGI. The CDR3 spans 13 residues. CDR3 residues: CASSYSKNQPQHF.

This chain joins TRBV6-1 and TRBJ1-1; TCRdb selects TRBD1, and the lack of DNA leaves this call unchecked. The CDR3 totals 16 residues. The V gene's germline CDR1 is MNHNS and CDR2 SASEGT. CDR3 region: CASIFTWTGANTEAFF.

CDR3 amino acids: CASTKNSGITEAFF. The chain couples TRBV7-8 to TRBJ1-1. CDR3 length: 14 amino acids. Germline values: CDR1 SGHVS, CDR2 FQNEAQ. Combining the CDR3 with reference TRBV7-8 and TRBJ1-1 gives the whole variable domain GAGVSQSPRYKVAKRGQDVALRCDPISGHVSLFWYQQALGQGPEFLTYFQNEAQLDKSGLPSDRFFAERPEGSVSTLKIQRTQQEDSAVYLCASTKNSGITEAFFGQGTRLTVV.

The CDR3 sequence is CASSESGRFNEQFF. The gene calls are TRBV6-4 and TRBJ2-1; without DNA, the TCRdb call of TRBD2 cannot be checked. The CDR3 consists of 14 residues. CDR1 is MRHNA and CDR2 is SNTAGT in the germline V gene.

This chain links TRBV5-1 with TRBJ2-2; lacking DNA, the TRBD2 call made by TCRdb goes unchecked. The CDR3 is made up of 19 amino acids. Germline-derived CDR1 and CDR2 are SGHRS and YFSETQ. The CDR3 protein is CASSSPSTSGSLITGELFF.